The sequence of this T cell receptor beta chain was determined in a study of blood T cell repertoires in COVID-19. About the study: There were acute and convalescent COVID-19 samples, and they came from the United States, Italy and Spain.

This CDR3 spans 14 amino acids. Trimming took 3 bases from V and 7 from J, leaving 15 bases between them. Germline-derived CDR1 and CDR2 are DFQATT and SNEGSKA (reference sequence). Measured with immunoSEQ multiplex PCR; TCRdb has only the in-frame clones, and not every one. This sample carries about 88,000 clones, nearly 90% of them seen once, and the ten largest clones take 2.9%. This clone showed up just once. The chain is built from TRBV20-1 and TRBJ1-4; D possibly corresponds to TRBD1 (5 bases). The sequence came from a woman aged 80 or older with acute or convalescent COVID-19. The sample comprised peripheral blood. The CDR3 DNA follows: TGCAGTGCTAGTGTGGCAGGGTTGAGTGAAAAACTGTTTTTT. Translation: CSASVAGLSEKLFF.